These 2 T cell receptor beta chains originate from one sample sequenced in a study of cytotoxic CD8 clonotypes in ibrutinib-treated CLL. Only in-frame clones appear in the TCRdb table, and some are missing; sequencing was by immunoSEQ multiplex PCR. The table shows 11,000 or so clones, with around 81% occurring only once. Sequenced material: PBMCs, taken at disease progression, from a patient treated with ibrutinib. The receptors shown here come from a human donor with chronic lymphocytic leukemia.

This clone was counted a few times. This rearrangement joins TRBV28 to TRBJ2-2, with TRBD1 identical over 10 bases. CDR3 length: 14 amino acids. CDR1 is MDHEN and CDR2 is SYDVKM in the germline V gene. J gave up 6 bases and V 8 bases, and 6 bases lay outside the gene matches. CDR3 nucleotides: TGTGCCAGCTCCCGACAGGGGGCTCCCGGGGAGCTGTTTTTT. It is translated as CASSRQGAPGELFF. The variable domain in full, with the rest retrieved from reference TRBV28 and TRBJ2-2, is DVKVTQSSRYLVKRTGEKVFLECVQDMDHENMFWYRQDPGLGLRLIYFSYDVKMKEKGDIPEGYSVSREKKERFSLILESASTNQTSMYLCASSRQGAPGELFFGEGSRLTVL.

The chain carries TRBV29-1 and TRBJ2-1, with 13 bases matching TRBD2. The CDR3 totals 15 residues. CDR1 SQVTM and CDR2 ANQGSEA come from the germline V gene. The V and J ends lost 6 bases and 7 bases, in that order; junction bases with no gene match: 9. CDR3 DNA: TGCAGCGTCGTCGCGACTAGCGGGAGGTTAAATGAGCAGTTCTTC. This encodes CSVVATSGRLNEQFF.